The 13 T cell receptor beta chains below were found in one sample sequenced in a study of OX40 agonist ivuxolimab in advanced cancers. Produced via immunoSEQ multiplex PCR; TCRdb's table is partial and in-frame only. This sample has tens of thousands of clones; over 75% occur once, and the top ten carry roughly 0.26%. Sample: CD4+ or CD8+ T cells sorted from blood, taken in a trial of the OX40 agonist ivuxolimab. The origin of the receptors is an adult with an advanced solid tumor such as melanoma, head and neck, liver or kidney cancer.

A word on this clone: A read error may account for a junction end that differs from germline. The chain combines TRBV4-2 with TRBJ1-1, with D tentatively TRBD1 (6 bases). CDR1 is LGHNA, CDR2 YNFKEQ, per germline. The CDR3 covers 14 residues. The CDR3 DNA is TGTGCCAGCAGCTTGGGACAACCGAACACTGTAGCTTTCTTT. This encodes CASSLGQPNTVAFF.

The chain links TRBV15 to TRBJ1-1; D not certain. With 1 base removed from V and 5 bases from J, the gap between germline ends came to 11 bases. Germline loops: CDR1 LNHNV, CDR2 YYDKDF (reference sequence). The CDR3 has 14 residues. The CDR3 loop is CATSRASGRTEAFF. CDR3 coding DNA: TGTGCCACCAGCAGAGCTTCGGGGAGAACTGAAGCTTTCTTT.

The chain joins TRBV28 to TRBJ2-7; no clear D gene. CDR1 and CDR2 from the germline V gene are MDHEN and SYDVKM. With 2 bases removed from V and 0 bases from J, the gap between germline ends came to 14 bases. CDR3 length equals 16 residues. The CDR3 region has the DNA TGTGCCAGCAGTTTAACGGGTTTAGCAAACTCCTACGAGCAGTACTTC. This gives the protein CASSLTGLANSYEQYF.

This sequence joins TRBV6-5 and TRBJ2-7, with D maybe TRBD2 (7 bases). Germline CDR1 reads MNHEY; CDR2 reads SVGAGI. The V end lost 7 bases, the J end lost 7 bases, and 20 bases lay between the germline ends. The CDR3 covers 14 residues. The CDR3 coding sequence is TGTGCCAGCACCCGACCGGGGGGCGCGGGGGAGCAGTACTTC. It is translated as CASTRPGGAGEQYF.

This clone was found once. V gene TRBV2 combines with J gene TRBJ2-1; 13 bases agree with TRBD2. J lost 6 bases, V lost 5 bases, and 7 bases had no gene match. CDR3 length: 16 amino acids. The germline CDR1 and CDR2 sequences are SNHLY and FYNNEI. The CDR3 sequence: CASSKRLAGGPNEQFF. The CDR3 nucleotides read TGTGCCAGCAGTAAACGACTAGCGGGAGGCCCCAATGAGCAGTTCTTC. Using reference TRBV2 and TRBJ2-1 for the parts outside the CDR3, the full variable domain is EPEVTQTPSHQVTQMGQEVILRCVPISNHLYFYWYRQILGQKVEFLVSFYNNEISEKSEIFDDQFSVERPDGSNFTLKIRSTKLEDSAMYFCASSKRLAGGPNEQFFGPGTRLTVL.

CDR3 in amino acids: CASSFGSNYGYTF. The CDR3 nucleotides read TGTGCCAGCAGCTTCGGCTCTAACTATGGCTACACCTTC. The gene calls are TRBV11-2 and TRBJ1-2; D uncertain. V lost 3 bases and J lost 0, with 5 bases in between. Germline CDR1 and CDR2: SGHAT and FQNNGV. The CDR3 has 13 residues.

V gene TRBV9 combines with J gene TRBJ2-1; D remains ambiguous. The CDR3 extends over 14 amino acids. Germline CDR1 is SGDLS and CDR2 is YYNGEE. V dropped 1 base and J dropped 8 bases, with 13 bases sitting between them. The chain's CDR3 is CASSVYDSVDEQFF. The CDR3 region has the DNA TGTGCCAGCAGCGTATACGACTCTGTCGATGAGCAGTTCTTC.

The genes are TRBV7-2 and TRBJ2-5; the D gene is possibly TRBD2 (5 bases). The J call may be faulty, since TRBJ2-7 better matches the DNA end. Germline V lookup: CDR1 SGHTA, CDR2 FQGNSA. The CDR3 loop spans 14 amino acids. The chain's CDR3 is CASSLDPGRYEQYF. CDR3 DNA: TGTGCCAGCAGCTTAGACCCGGGGAGATACGAGCAGTACTTC.

The CDR3 coding sequence is TGTGCCAGCAGCCCCCGACAGAATAATGGCTACACCTTC. Residues: CASSPRQNNGYTF. This chain uses TRBV7-9 with TRBJ1-2, with TRBD1 as a possible D gene (5 bases). The germline V gene encodes CDR1 SEHNR and CDR2 FQNEAQ (reference sequence). The CDR3 runs to 13 residues. Trimming cost V 5 bases and J 6 bases, with 13 bases left between them.

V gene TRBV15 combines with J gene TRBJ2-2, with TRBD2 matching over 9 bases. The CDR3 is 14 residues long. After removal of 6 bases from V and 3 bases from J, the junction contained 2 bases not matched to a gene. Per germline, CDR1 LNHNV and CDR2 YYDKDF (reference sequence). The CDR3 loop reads CATRREGDTGELFF. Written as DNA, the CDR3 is TGTGCCACCAGGCGGGAGGGGGACACCGGGGAGCTGTTTTTT. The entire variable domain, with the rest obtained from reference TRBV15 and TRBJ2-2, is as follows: DAMVIQNPRYQVTQFGKPVTLSCSQTLNHNVMYWYQQKSSQAPKLLFHYYDKDFNNEADTPDNFQSRRPNTSFCFLDIRSPGLGDTAMYLCATRREGDTGELFFGEGSRLTVL.

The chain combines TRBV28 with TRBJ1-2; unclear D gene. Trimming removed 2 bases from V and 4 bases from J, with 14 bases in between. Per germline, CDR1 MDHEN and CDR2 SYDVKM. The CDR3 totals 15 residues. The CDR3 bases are TGTGCCAGCAGTTTAGGGTACGCATTTGGCTATGGCTACACCTTC. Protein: CASSLGYAFGYGYTF.

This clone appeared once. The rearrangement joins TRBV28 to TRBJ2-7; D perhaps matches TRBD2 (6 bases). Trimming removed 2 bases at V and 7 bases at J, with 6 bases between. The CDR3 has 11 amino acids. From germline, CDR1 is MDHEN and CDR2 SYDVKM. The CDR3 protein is CASSLGGEQYF. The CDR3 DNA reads TGTGCCAGCAGTTTAGGGGGGGAGCAGTACTTC.

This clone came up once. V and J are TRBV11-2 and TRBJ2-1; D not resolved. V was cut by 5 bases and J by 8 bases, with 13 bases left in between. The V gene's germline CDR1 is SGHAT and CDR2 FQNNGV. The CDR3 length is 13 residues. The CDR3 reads CASSPGPRDEQFF. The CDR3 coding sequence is TGTGCCAGCAGCCCGGGCCCAAGAGATGAGCAGTTCTTC.